This TCR beta chain derives from a study of blood T cells in healthy people across ages. About the research overall: There was about one barcoded beta molecule captured by template switching per two T cells.

This clonotype was seen at least ten times. Its antigen remains unknown. Study-wide results and caveats: Long-lived donors carried more naive CD4+ cells and greater diversity than aged donors. Estimates of diversity drawn from one million T cells were considered underestimates.

V dropped 6 bases and J dropped 4 bases, with 15 bases sitting between them. The CDR3 is 14 amino acids. Combining a sample-barcoded 5' primer with a J-beta primer mix, a second PCR ran for about 6 to 11 cycles. Using its own MiXCR run on the 5' RACE reads, TCRdb lists one record per CDR3 protein. The table includes over a million distinct CDR3 sequences, 40% to 45% detected once. Total RNA was isolated from each sample in quantities of at least 6 micrograms. Sample: blood. The receptor was isolated from a woman between 18 and 29 years old in good health. This chain links TRBV12-3 or TRBV12-4 with TRBJ1-1, with D uncertain. The CDR3 coding sequence is TGTGCCAGCAGACGCAAACAGCTGGGCACTGAAGCTTTCTTT. This gives the protein CASRRKQLGTEAFF.